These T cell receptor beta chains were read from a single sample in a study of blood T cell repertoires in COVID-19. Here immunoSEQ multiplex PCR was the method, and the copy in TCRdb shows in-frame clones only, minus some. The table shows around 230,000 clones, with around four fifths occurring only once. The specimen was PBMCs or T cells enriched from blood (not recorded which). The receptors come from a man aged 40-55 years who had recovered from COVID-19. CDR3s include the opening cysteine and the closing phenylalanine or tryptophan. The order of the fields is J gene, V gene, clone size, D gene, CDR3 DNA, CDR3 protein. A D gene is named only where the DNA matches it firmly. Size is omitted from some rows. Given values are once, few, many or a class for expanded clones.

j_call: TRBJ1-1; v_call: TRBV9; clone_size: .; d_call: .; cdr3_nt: TGTGCCAGCAGCGCGGTTGGTTTTGGCACTGAAGCTTTCTTT; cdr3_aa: CASSAVGFGTEAFF
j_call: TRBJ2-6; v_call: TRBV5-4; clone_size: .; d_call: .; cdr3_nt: TGTGCCAGCAGCTTACGGAGCCTCTCTGGGGCCAACGTCCTGACTTTC; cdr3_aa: CASSLRSLSGANVLTF
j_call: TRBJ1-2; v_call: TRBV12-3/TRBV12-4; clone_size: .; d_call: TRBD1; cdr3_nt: TGTGCCAGCAGCAAGCCCAGATCCGGGACAGCCTTC; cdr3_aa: CASSKPRSGTAF
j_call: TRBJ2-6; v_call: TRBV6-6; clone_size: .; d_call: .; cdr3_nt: TGTGCCAGCAGCACCCAGGGGACTGGGGCCAACGTCCTGACTTTC; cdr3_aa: CASSTQGTGANVLTF
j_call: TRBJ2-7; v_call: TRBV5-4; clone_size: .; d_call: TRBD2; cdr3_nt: TGTGCCAGCAGCTATCCCGGGACTAGCGGGAGCGAGCAGTACTTC; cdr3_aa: CASSYPGTSGSEQYF
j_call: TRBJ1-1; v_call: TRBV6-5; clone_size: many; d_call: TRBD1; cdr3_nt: TGTGCCAGCAGTTGGACAGGGGGGAACACTGAAGCTTTCTTT; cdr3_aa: CASSWTGGNTEAFF
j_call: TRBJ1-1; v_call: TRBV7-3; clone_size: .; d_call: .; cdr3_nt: TGTGCCAGCAGCCTCGGACAGAGCACTGAAGCTTTCTTT; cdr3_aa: CASSLGQSTEAFF
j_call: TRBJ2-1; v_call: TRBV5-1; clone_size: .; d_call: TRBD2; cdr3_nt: TGCGCCAGCACCGAGGTAGCGGGAGTAACCAATGAGCAGTTCTTC; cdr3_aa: CASTEVAGVTNEQFF
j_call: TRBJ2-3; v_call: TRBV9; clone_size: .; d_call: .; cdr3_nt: TGTGCCAGCAGCGTAGCGGTAGTAGCAGATACGCAGTATTTT; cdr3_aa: CASSVAVVADTQYF
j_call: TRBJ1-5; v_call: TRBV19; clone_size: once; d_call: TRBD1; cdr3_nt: TGTGCCAGTAGTCCCATAGCGTCAGGGGGCGATCAGCCCCAGCATTTT; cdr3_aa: CASSPIASGGDQPQHF
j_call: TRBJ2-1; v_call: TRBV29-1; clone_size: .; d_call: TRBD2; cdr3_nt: TGCAGCGTTGTATTGGCCCAGCGGGGACAGTTCTTC; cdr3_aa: CSVVLAQRGQFF
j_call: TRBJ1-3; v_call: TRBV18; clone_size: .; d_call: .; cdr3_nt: TGTGCCAGCTCACCACAGGAGTCTGGAAACACCATATATTTT; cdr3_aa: CASSPQESGNTIYF
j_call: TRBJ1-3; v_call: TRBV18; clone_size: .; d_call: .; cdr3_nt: TGTGCCAGCTCACCGGTTAATAAACATTCTGGAAACACCATATATTTT; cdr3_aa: CASSPVNKHSGNTIYF
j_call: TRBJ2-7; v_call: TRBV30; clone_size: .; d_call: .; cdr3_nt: TGTGCCTGGATAGGCCAGGGTCCCTACGAGCAGTACTTC; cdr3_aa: CAWIGQGPYEQYF
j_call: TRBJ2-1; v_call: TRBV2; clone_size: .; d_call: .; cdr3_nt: TGTGCCAGCAGTGACCTCGATAGCTCCTACAATGAGCAGTTCTTC; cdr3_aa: CASSDLDSSYNEQFF
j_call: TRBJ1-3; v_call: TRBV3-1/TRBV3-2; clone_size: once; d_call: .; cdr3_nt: TGTGCCAGCAGCCAGGGTAGCGTTGGAAACACCATATATTTT; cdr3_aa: CASSQGSVGNTIYF
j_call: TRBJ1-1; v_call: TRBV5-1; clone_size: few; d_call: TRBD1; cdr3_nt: TGCGCCAGCAGCCGAGACGGACAGGGACTGAACACTGAAGCTTTCTTT; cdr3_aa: CASSRDGQGLNTEAFF